The count of the clone carrying this TCR beta chain is one. Here immunoSEQ multiplex PCR was the method, and the copy in TCRdb shows in-frame clones only, minus some. The sample consists of about 26,000 clones, 75% to 90% of them appearing once. V was clipped by 5 bases and J by 1 base, with 11 bases between them. CDR1 SEHNR and CDR2 FQNEAQ come from the germline V gene (reference sequence). CDR3 length equals 14 residues. The entry originates in a study of neoadjuvant nivolumab and ipilimumab in lung cancer. This clonotype was sampled from an adult with non-small cell lung cancer. The specimen was peripheral blood, collected before neoadjuvant nivolumab, alone or with ipilimumab. The chain carries TRBV7-9 and TRBJ1-1; D unresolved. The CDR3 DNA reads as TGTGCCAGCAGCCGGTCCCTGCAGAACACTGAAGCTTTCTTT. Translating gives CASSRSLQNTEAFF.